This record looks at one TCR beta chain sequence and its context. Antigen specificity is unknown. Each donor's status was that of a healthy bone marrow donor. The data were taken from a study of cytomegalovirus exposure and HLA in healthy donors. Overall study results and limits: Listed as cytomegalovirus-associated were 150 or so TCR beta chains.

Germline CDR1 is MNHNS and CDR2 is SASEGT. This CDR3 contains 15 residues. Trimming removed 6 bases from V and 2 bases from J; junction bases left unmatched: 6. PCR primers comprised 60 Vbeta and 13 Jbeta primers. Clones were sequenced by immunoSEQ multiplex PCR, and TCRdb holds only the in-frame ones, with some missing. This sample's clone table lists about 90,000 clones. The receptor was derived from a woman aged 25 to 45 in good health and CMV-seronegative. Source material: PBMCs. The chain carries TRBV6-1 and TRBJ1-4, with 7 nucleotides matching TRBD1. CDR3 amino acids: CASSNRGGTNEKLFF. The CDR3, as DNA: TGTGCCAGCAGCAACAGGGGCGGCACTAATGAAAAACTGTTTTTT.